Below, one T cell receptor beta chain is given with its context. The CDR3 sequence is 15 residues long. Trimming shortened V by 4 bases and J by 8 bases, and 18 bases separated the two germline ends. The germline CDR1 and CDR2 sequences are LGHNA and YNFKEQ. Using its own MiXCR run on the 5' RACE reads, TCRdb lists one record per CDR3 protein. The table lists some 500,000 distinct CDR3 sequences, approximately 14% of them singletons. These data are taken from a study of identical twins. Only healthy Caucasians were enrolled as donors. These data were also reused for a study on yellow fever vaccine responses in identical twins.

The material sequenced was CD4+ T cells sorted from blood. The clonotype originates from a woman aged 18-29 years in good health. The J gene is TRBJ1-5, the V gene TRBV4-2; tentative D call: TRBD1 (5 bases). This chain's CDR3 is CASSRDHRPREPQHF. The CDR3 DNA follows: TGTGCCAGCAGCCGAGACCACAGGCCCAGGGAGCCCCAGCATTTT.